The rows below give T cell receptor beta chains drawn from one sample of a study of T cell responses to AZD1222 COVID-19 vaccine. The data were produced by immunoSEQ multiplex PCR, yet TCRdb's version contains in-frame clones alone and is incomplete. The sample has about 110,000 clones, roughly nine tenths seen once; the top ten hold 5.1%. Material: peripheral blood, obtained on day 0 of AZD1222 vaccination. These receptors were obtained from an adult in good health. Both conserved end residues are part of each CDR3. The D gene is left open where the match is weak. Not every row has a clone size; where given, it reads once, few, many or a size class.

d_gene | abundance | j_gene | v_gene | CDR3aa | CDR3nt
TRBD1 | NA | TRBJ1-2 | TRBV4-1 | CASSPVGGGYGYTF | TGCGCCAGCAGCCCCGTAGGGGGCGGGTATGGCTACACCTTC
TRBD2 | NA | TRBJ2-1 | TRBV2 | CASRPGTSGRTYNEQFF | TGTGCCAGCAGACCCGGGACTAGCGGGAGAACTTACAATGAGCAGTTCTTC
NA | NA | TRBJ1-6 | TRBV9 | CASSVEQGNSPLHF | TGTGCCAGCAGCGTAGAACAGGGCAATTCACCCCTCCACTTT
TRBD1 | NA | TRBJ1-2 | TRBV18 | CASSPNTGARFFGYTF | TGTGCCAGCTCACCCAACACAGGGGCCCGATTTTTTGGCTACACCTTC
TRBD1 | NA | TRBJ1-2 | TRBV5-1 | CASRDPGQGDDYTF | TGCGCCAGCAGGGACCCAGGACAGGGGGACGACTACACCTTC
NA | NA | TRBJ2-5 | TRBV7-6 | CASSLVPETQYF | TGTGCCAGCAGCTTGGTTCCAGAGACCCAGTACTTC
NA | NA | TRBJ2-3 | TRBV4-2 | CASSQEVRQYF | TGTGCCAGCAGCCAAGAGGTGAGGCAGTATTTT
NA | once | TRBJ2-5 | TRBV7-9 | CASSLVWGRETQYF | TGTGCCAGCAGCTTAGTGTGGGGACGAGAGACCCAGTACTTC
TRBD2 | NA | TRBJ2-1 | TRBV6-2/TRBV6-3 | CASSSPALAGGIDEQFF | TGTGCCAGCAGTTCCCCGGCTCTAGCGGGAGGGATAGATGAGCAGTTCTTC
TRBD1 | NA | TRBJ2-7 | TRBV27 | CASSDRDRALTYEQYF | TGTGCCAGCAGCGACCGGGACAGGGCCCTCACCTACGAGCAGTACTTC
NA | NA | TRBJ2-3 | TRBV12-3/TRBV12-4 | CASSTDTQYF | TGTGCCAGCAGCACAGATACGCAGTATTTT
TRBD1 | once | TRBJ1-2 | TRBV5-1 | CASSSRDRDYGYTF | TGCGCCAGCAGCTCCCGGGACAGGGACTATGGCTACACCTTC
NA | NA | TRBJ2-2 | TRBV7-9 | CASSPPGGAHTGELFF | TGTGCCAGCAGCCCACCAGGGGGGGCTCACACCGGGGAGCTGTTTTTT
NA | NA | TRBJ2-5 | TRBV4-3 | CASSQFSGEQETQYF | TGCGCCAGCAGCCAGTTTAGCGGAGAACAAGAGACCCAGTACTTC
NA | NA | TRBJ1-5 | TRBV19 | CASSLGGSSVPQHF | TGTGCCAGTAGTCTCGGTGGCTCCTCGGTCCCCCAGCATTTT
TRBD2 | once | TRBJ2-3 | TRBV9 | CASSGEWTSGTSTDTQYF | TGTGCCAGCAGCGGGGAATGGACTAGCGGGACTAGCACAGATACGCAGTATTTT
NA | NA | TRBJ2-5 | TRBV19 | CASSMVPRETQYF | TGTGCCAGTAGTATGGTCCCGAGGGAGACCCAGTACTTC
TRBD1 | NA | TRBJ1-4 | TRBV27 | CASSSGQLEKLFF | TGTGCCAGCAGCTCGGGACAGCTTGAAAAACTGTTTTTT
TRBD2 | NA | TRBJ2-7 | TRBV14 | CASSQWGESGRSSYEQYF | TGTGCCAGCAGCCAATGGGGGGAGAGCGGGAGGAGCTCCTACGAGCAGTACTTC
NA | NA | TRBJ2-3 | TRBV3-1/TRBV3-2 | CASSRDIPSFTQYF | TGTGCCAGCAGCCGGGACATCCCCTCATTTACGCAGTATTTT
NA | once | TRBJ2-1 | TRBV19 | CASSIGYGPYNEQFF | TGTGCCAGTAGTATAGGGTACGGACCATACAATGAGCAGTTCTTC
TRBD1 | NA | TRBJ2-7 | TRBV25-1 | CASTQTGTGGQTYEQYF | TGTGCCAGCACCCAAACCGGGACAGGGGGCCAAACCTACGAGCAGTACTTC
TRBD1 | once | TRBJ1-5 | TRBV20-1 | CSASPTGGNQPQHF | TGCAGTGCTAGTCCCACAGGGGGCAATCAGCCCCAGCATTTT
NA | NA | TRBJ2-1 | TRBV11-1 | CASRLAVGYNEQFF | TGTGCCAGCAGATTAGCGGTCGGTTACAATGAGCAGTTCTTC